The 25 T cell receptor beta chains below come from one sample, sequenced in a study of naive and memory T cell subsets. Study findings and constraints: A few larger clonotypes appeared in naive repertoires, especially CD8, possibly memory cells re-expressing CD45RA.

Two oligonucleotides, mixed equimolar, formed the beta constant-region primer covering TRBC1 and TRBC2. The ligated cDNA underwent four PCR rounds using SP2 and nested alpha and beta constant-region primers. TCRdb fed the UMI-ligation and nested PCR reads into MiXCR, producing one record per CDR3 protein. The sample has more than 95,000 distinct CDR3 sequences; more than 12% are singletons. Their antigens remain unidentified. The sample consisted of naive CD8+ T cells from blood. These receptors were obtained from a human donor in good health.

The table lists this clonotype with a few counts. The chain has TRBV7-9 and TRBJ2-7; no clear D gene. Germline V gene lookup returns CDR1 SEHNR and CDR2 FQNEAQ (reference sequence). V gave up 5 bases and J gave up 6 bases, with 11 bases separating them. This CDR3 spans 12 amino acids. DNA of the CDR3: TGTGCCAGCAGCCCCCTGGGTCGCGAGCAGTACTTC. This translates into CASSPLGREQYF.

As to this clonotype: Just one base apart from a much larger clone, this may be a read error. For the CDR3, the DNA is TGTGCCACCAGTGACGGCGGAAACCATGGCTACACCTTC. Amino acids: CATSDGGNHGYTF. The chain carries TRBV24-1 and TRBJ1-2; D ambiguous. In germline, CDR1 is KGHDR, CDR2 SFDVKD. This CDR3 is built from 13 residues. The V and J ends lost 4 bases and 6 bases respectively, with 11 bases between them.

This clonotype came up many times. The chain combines TRBV11-3 with TRBJ2-1; 12 bases are a match to TRBD2. Germline V gene data show CDR1 as SGHNT and CDR2 as YENEEA. V dropped 1 base and J dropped 4; count of bases not matched to a gene: 5. The CDR3 loop spans 17 amino acids. CDR3 loop: CASSLGLGTSGYNEQFF. The CDR3 bases are TGTGCCAGCAGCTTAGGTCTCGGGACTAGCGGGTACAATGAGCAGTTCTTC.

The table lists this clonotype with a few counts. The chain recombines TRBV14 with TRBJ1-2, with no clear D. Looked up from germline, CDR1 is SGHDN and CDR2 is FVKESK. The ends were cut back, 1 base at V and 4 bases at J, with 7 bases in the middle. This CDR3 region has 13 residues. The CDR3, as DNA: TGTGCCAGCAGCCAAGCGGTCGGCTATGGCTACACCTTC. Protein: CASSQAVGYGYTF.

In the case of this clonotype: A single base separates this from a much larger clone, so it may be a read error. The chain carries TRBV7-9 and TRBJ2-7; the match to TRBD2 covers 9 bases. The V gene's germline CDR1 is SEHNR and CDR2 FQNEAQ (reference sequence). The CDR3 spans 14 residues. CDR3 residues: CSSSRLAETYEQYF. The DNA of the CDR3 is TGTTCCAGCAGCCGACTAGCGGAAACCTACGAGCAGTACTTC.

This clonotype showed up many times. The J gene is TRBJ2-3, the V gene TRBV10-3, with a weak D call TRBD1 (5 bases). Trimming removed 2 bases at V and 2 bases at J, with 14 bases between. Germline CDR1 is ENHRY and CDR2 is SYGVKD. The CDR3 length is 16 residues. The CDR3 coding sequence is TGTGCCATCAGTGAGGACAGCCTCTATCCCACAGATACGCAGTATTTT. Its protein product is CAISEDSLYPTDTQYF.

This clonotype showed up just a few times. The genes are TRBV28 and TRBJ2-7, with 7 bases that match TRBD1. Trimming took 7 bases from V and 5 from J; bases not matched to a gene: 8. This CDR3 is 13 amino acids long. The V gene's germline CDR1 is MDHEN and CDR2 SYDVKM. The CDR3 here is CASTSTGSDEQYF. CDR3 DNA: TGTGCCAGCACCTCGACAGGGTCCGACGAGCAGTACTTC.

This clonotype was seen a few times. CDR3 nucleotides: TGTGCCAGCAGCTTATATGAACTTAGGGCAGAAGCTTTCTTT. Translation gives CASSLYELRAEAFF. This chain connects TRBV7-3 to TRBJ1-1; D not resolved. In germline, CDR1 is SGHTA, CDR2 FQGTGA. The V gene lost 2 bases and the J gene lost 8 bases, with 15 bases spanning the gap. The CDR3 extends over 14 amino acids.

This clonotype appeared many times. The CDR3 DNA reads as TGTGCCAGCAGCTTAGTTTCAGGAACAAATTCTTACGAGCAGTACTTC. It translates to CASSLVSGTNSYEQYF. This chain connects TRBV7-2 to TRBJ2-7; D gene unclear. Germline V gene sequence: CDR1 SGHTA, CDR2 FQGNSA. V dropped 1 base and J dropped 4 bases, with 17 bases sitting between them. CDR3 size: 16 residues.

The rearrangement links TRBV19 to TRBJ2-1; TRBD2 agrees at 7 bases. This CDR3 region has 17 residues. With 3 bases clipped from V and 8 bases from J, the junction kept 16 bases outside the gene matches. Germline V gene lookup returns CDR1 LNHDA and CDR2 SQIVND (reference sequence). The chain's CDR3 is CASSIGIHASGADEQFF. DNA for the CDR3: TGTGCCAGTAGTATTGGCATCCATGCTAGCGGTGCAGATGAGCAGTTCTTC.

This clonotype occurred a few times. The chain joins TRBV29-1 to TRBJ2-5; tentatively, D is TRBD1 or TRBD2 (5 bases each). V was trimmed by 6 bases and J by 1 base, leaving 15 bases between them. Germline V lookup: CDR1 SQVTM, CDR2 ANQGSEA. The CDR3 consists of 14 residues. The CDR3 bases are TGCAGCGTGGGAGTGGGGGTACGCCAAGAGACCCAGTACTTC. Its translation is CSVGVGVRQETQYF.

This chain uses TRBV5-5 with TRBJ1-1, with D tentatively TRBD1 (5 bases). This CDR3 region has 14 residues. The V gene's germline CDR1 is SGHKS and CDR2 YYEKEE (reference sequence). Trimming pared 10 bases from V and 4 bases from J, leaving 20 bases between. CDR3 region: CACASPNRSTEAFF. The CDR3 nucleotides are TGTGCCTGCGCCTCCCCCAACAGGAGCACTGAAGCTTTCTTT.

This chain joins TRBV19 and TRBJ1-1; tentatively, D is TRBD1 (6 bases). The V end was cut by 11 bases, the J end by 4 bases, with 20 bases between. Germline V gene data show CDR1 as LNHDA and CDR2 as SQIVND (reference sequence). The CDR3 spans 14 residues. CDR3 in amino acids: CAARVNPGATEAFF. Written as DNA, the CDR3 is TGTGCCGCCAGAGTAAACCCGGGGGCCACTGAAGCTTTCTTT.

The V call is TRBV7-9, the J call TRBJ2-1; 10 bases align to TRBD1. CDR1 and CDR2 from the germline V gene are SEHNR and FQNEAQ (reference sequence). Trimming removed 3 bases from V and 10 bases from J; junction bases left unmatched: 9. This CDR3 contains 15 residues. DNA for the CDR3: TGTGCCAGCAGCTTGGGGACAGGGGACTCCGTGGAGCAGTTCTTC. Amino acids: CASSLGTGDSVEQFF.

The chain carries TRBV10-2 and TRBJ2-7, with 7 bases that match TRBD2. CDR1 is WSHSY, CDR2 SAAADI, per germline. This CDR3 comprises 13 residues. Trimming took 7 bases from V and 3 from J; bases not matched to a gene: 6. The CDR3, as DNA: TGCGCCAGCACCCTGGGACTACACTACGAGCAGTACTTC. Translating gives CASTLGLHYEQYF.

Only a few counts were recorded for this clonotype. This chain uses TRBV5-8 with TRBJ2-3, with 11 nucleotides matching TRBD2. Per the germline V gene, CDR1 is SGHTS and CDR2 is YDEGEE. V was pared by 1 base and J by 1 base, with 8 bases of the junction left unmatched. The CDR3 has 18 residues. In nucleotides, the CDR3 is TGTGCCAGCAGCTTGCTTCTAGCGGGGGGCCCAGGCACAGATACGCAGTATTTT. Translation gives CASSLLLAGGPGTDTQYF.

This clonotype turned up a few times. This CDR3 is CASSLVPPGTQYF. The DNA of the CDR3 is TGTGCCAGCAGCTTGGTCCCCCCGGGAACGCAGTATTTT. The rearrangement links TRBV5-5 to TRBJ2-3; maybe TRBD2 (5 bases). The CDR3 runs 13 residues. Trimming took 0 bases from V and 9 from J, leaving 11 bases between them. Per the germline V gene, CDR1 is SGHKS and CDR2 is YYEKEE (reference sequence).

The chain links TRBV9 to TRBJ1-3; D ambiguous. CDR1 and CDR2 (germline): SGDLS, YYNGEE. The CDR3 runs to 15 residues. The germline V and J ends were trimmed by 0 bases and 0 bases, with 7 bases remaining between them. CDR3 protein: CASSVAGSSGNTIYF. The CDR3 bases are TGTGCCAGCAGCGTAGCGGGGAGCTCTGGAAACACCATATATTTT.

Many counts were recorded for this clonotype. The J gene is TRBJ2-7, the V gene TRBV28; 8 bases match TRBD1. Per the germline V gene, CDR1 is MDHEN and CDR2 is SYDVKM. Losses at the gene ends were 4 bases for V and 5 bases for J; bases not matched to a gene: 7. CDR3 length: 14 amino acids. The CDR3 is CASSSPLTGDEQYF. The CDR3 DNA is TGTGCCAGCAGTTCGCCACTGACAGGGGACGAGCAGTACTTC.

This chain connects TRBV9 to TRBJ2-1; TRBD2 matches at 10 bases. The J segment lost 6 bases and the V segment lost 1 base, leaving 1 base of the junction unmatched. The germline V gene has CDR1 SGDLS and CDR2 YYNGEE. The CDR3 runs to 14 residues. The CDR3 reads CASSVWTSGNEQFF. DNA of the CDR3: TGTGCCAGCAGCGTATGGACTAGCGGCAATGAGCAGTTCTTC.

This clonotype was recorded a few times. The chain recombines TRBV11-2 with TRBJ1-2; D is possibly TRBD1 (6 bases). Germline assignment: CDR1 SGHAT and CDR2 FQNNGV. There are 16 residues in the CDR3. The germline V and J ends were trimmed by 0 bases and 5 bases, with 16 bases remaining between them. The CDR3 DNA sequence: TGTGCCAGCAGCTTAGATTCCGGGACACTCATATATGGCTACACCTTC. Translating gives CASSLDSGTLIYGYTF.

The chain is built from TRBV14 and TRBJ2-7; 10 nucleotides agree with TRBD1. The CDR3 has 15 residues. Germline V CDR1 and CDR2: SGHDN, FVKESK. The junction had 8 bases not matched to a gene; V was cut back by 5 bases and J by 4 bases. In DNA form, the CDR3 reads TGTGCCAGCAGCGAAACCGGGACAGGGGAATACGAGCAGTACTTC. This codes for CASSETGTGEYEQYF.

This clonotype appeared many times. The chain couples TRBV13 to TRBJ2-7, with 7 bases identical to TRBD1. With V trimmed by 3 bases and J by 4 bases, 9 bases remained unmatched. CDR3 length equals 15 residues. CDR1 and CDR2 from the germline V gene are PRHDT and FYEKMQ (reference sequence). CDR3 in amino acids: CASSFARGPGYEQYF. The CDR3 DNA follows: TGTGCCAGCAGCTTCGCGAGGGGGCCCGGATACGAGCAGTACTTC. Filled out from reference TRBV13 and TRBJ2-7, the complete variable domain reads AAGVIQSPRHLIKEKRETATLKCYPIPRHDTVYWYQQGPGQDPQFLISFYEKMQSDKGSIPDRFSAQQFSDYHSELNMSSLELGDSALYFCASSFARGPGYEQYFGPGTRLTVT.

Many counts were recorded for this clonotype. The J gene is TRBJ1-2, the V gene TRBV9; a weak D match, TRBD1 (5 bases). CDR1 is SGDLS, CDR2 YYNGEE, per germline. This CDR3 contains 15 residues. Trimming shortened V by 0 bases and J by 0 bases, and 9 bases separated the two germline ends. CDR3 in amino acids: CASSVGDSANYGYTF. CDR3 coding DNA: TGTGCCAGCAGCGTAGGCGACAGCGCTAACTATGGCTACACCTTC.

This clonotype was seen a few times. CDR3 in amino acids: CASSQGTGVNEQFF. For the CDR3, the DNA is TGCGCCAGCAGCCAAGGGACAGGGGTCAATGAGCAGTTCTTC. This rearrangement joins TRBV4-3 to TRBJ2-1; 9 bases match TRBD1. This CDR3 is built from 14 residues. Trimming took 1 base from V and 6 from J; bases not matched to a gene: 1. Germline CDR1 reads LGHNA; CDR2 reads YSLEER.